The 5 T cell receptor beta chains given below trace back to one sample, sequenced in a study of blood T cell repertoires in COVID-19. Data came from immunoSEQ multiplex PCR; TCRdb stores just in-frame clones and leaves some out. The table has fewer than 450,000 clones, roughly 84% seen once. The sequencing sample was made of PBMCs or T cells enriched from blood (not recorded which). Every receptor here comes from a woman aged 25 to 39 who had recovered from COVID-19.

V is TRBV5-1 and J is TRBJ1-2, with D unclear. Trimming pared 4 bases from V and 2 bases from J, leaving 15 bases between. The length of the CDR3 is 15 residues. Germline lookup yields CDR1 SGHRS and CDR2 YFSETQ. The CDR3 loop reads CASSPVPGSNYGYTF. As DNA, the CDR3 is TGCGCCAGCAGCCCTGTTCCGGGGTCCAACTATGGCTACACCTTC.

The chain recombines TRBV5-1 with TRBJ2-3, with D unresolved. The CDR3 is 13 amino acids. Trimming removed 5 bases at V and 2 bases at J, with 9 bases between. Germline CDR1 and CDR2: SGHRS and YFSETQ. The CDR3 region is CASSMTSTDTQYF. DNA of the CDR3: TGCGCCAGCAGTATGACTTCCACAGATACGCAGTATTTT.

The gene calls are TRBV4-3 and TRBJ2-2; TRBD1 might be the D (5 bases). Per the germline V gene, CDR1 is LGHNA and CDR2 is YSLEER. This CDR3 region has 17 residues. Trimming took off 1 base at V and 3 bases at J, with 15 bases between the two ends. CDR3 protein: CASSQGQGNWHTGELFF. For the CDR3, the DNA is TGCGCCAGCAGCCAAGGGCAGGGTAATTGGCACACCGGGGAGCTGTTTTTT.

V and J are TRBV27 and TRBJ2-3, with 10 bases aligning to TRBD2. The CDR3 sequence is 15 residues long. V shed 6 bases, J shed 2 bases, and the junction held 5 bases outside the gene matches. Germline values: CDR1 MNHEY, CDR2 SMNVEV (reference sequence). CDR3 DNA: TGTGCCAGCAGCGATAGCGGGGGGACCACAGATACGCAGTATTTT. Encoded protein: CASSDSGGTTDTQYF.

This chain uses TRBV11-2 with TRBJ2-2; unclear D gene. The V end lost 2 bases, the J end lost 0 bases, and 4 bases lay between the germline ends. Per germline, CDR1 SGHAT and CDR2 FQNNGV. The CDR3 covers 14 residues. The CDR3, as DNA: TGTGCCAGCAGCTTAACGGCGAACACCGGGGAGCTGTTTTTT. It codes for CASSLTANTGELFF.